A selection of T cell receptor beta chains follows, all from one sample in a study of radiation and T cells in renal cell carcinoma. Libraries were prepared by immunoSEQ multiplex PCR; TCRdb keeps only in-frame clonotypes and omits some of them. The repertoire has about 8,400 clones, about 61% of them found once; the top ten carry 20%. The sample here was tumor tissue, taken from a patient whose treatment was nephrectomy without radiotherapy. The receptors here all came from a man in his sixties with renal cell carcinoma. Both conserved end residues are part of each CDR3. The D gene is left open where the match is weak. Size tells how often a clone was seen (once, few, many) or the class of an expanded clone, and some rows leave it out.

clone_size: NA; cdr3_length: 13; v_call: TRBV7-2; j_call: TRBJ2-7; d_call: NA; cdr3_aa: CASSLGRDSEQYF; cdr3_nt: TGTGCCAGCAGCTTAGGACGGGACTCCGAGCAGTACTTC
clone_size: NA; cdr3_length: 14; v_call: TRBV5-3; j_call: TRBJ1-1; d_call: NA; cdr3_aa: CASSLVQGNTEAFF; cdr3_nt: TGTGCCAGCAGCCTGGTGCAGGGAAACACTGAAGCTTTCTTT
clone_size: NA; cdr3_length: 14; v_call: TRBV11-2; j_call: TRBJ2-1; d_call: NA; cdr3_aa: CASSQVASSNEQFF; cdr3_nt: TGTGCCAGCAGCCAGGTGGCCTCAAGCAATGAGCAGTTCTTC
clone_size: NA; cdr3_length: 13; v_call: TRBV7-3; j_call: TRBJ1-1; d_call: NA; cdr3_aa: CASSRDMNTEAFF; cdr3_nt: TGTGCCAGCAGTCGGGATATGAACACTGAAGCTTTCTTT
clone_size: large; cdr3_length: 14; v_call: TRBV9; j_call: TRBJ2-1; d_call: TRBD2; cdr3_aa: CASSVGGRGDEQFF; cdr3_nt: TGTGCCAGCAGCGTAGGCGGGAGAGGCGATGAGCAGTTCTTC
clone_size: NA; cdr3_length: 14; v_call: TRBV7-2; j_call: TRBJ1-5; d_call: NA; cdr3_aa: CASSLGGEYQPQHF; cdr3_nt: TGTGCCAGCAGCTTAGGGGGGGAATATCAGCCCCAGCATTTT
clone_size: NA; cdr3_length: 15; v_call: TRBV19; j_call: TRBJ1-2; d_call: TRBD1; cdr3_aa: CASSIASRDRDVYTF; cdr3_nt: TGTGCCAGTAGTATAGCTTCCCGGGACAGGGATGTCTACACCTTC
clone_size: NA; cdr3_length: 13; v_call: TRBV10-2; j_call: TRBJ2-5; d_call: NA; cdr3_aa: CASSFQGGETQYF; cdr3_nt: TGCGCCAGCAGTTTTCAGGGGGGGGAGACCCAGTACTTC
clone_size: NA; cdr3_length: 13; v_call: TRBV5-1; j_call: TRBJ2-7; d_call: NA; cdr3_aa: CASSSTSSYEQYF; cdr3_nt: TGCGCCAGCAGCTCTACCTCTTCCTACGAGCAGTACTTC
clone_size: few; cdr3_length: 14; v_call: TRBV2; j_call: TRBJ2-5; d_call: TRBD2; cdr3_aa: CASSGAGVRETQYF; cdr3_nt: TGTGCCAGCAGTGGGGCGGGAGTCCGGGAGACCCAGTACTTC